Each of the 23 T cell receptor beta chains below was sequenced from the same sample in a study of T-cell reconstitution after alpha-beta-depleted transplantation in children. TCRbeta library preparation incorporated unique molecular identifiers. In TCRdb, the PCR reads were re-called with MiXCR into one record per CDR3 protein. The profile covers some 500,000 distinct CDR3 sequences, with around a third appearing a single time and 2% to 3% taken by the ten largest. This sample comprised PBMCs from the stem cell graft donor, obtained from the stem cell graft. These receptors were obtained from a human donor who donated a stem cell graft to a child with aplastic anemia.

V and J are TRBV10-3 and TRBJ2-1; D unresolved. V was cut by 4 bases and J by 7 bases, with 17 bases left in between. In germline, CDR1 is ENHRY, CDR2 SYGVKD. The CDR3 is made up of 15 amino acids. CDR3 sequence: CAISVNSESVNEQFF. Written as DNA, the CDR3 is TGTGCCATCAGTGTCAATTCTGAGTCTGTGAATGAGCAGTTCTTC.

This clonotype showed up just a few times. The CDR3: CSARYGYSYEQYF. In nucleotides, the CDR3 is TGCAGTGCTAGATATGGGTACTCCTACGAGCAGTACTTC. This chain uses TRBV20-1 with TRBJ2-7; D not certain. The V and J ends lost 2 bases and 0 bases respectively, with 8 bases between them. Looked up from germline, CDR1 is DFQATT and CDR2 is SNEGSKA (reference sequence). The CDR3 is 13 residues long.

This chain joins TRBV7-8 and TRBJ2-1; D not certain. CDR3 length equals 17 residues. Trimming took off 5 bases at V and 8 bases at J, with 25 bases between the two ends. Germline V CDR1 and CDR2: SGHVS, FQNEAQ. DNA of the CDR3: TGTGCCAGCAGCGCCCTAGTTGTCCCCTCGTCTGGCGATGAGCAGTTCTTC. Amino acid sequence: CASSALVVPSSGDEQFF. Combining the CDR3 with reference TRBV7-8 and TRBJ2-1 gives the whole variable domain GAGVSQSPRYKVAKRGQDVALRCDPISGHVSLFWYQQALGQGPEFLTYFQNEAQLDKSGLPSDRFFAERPEGSVSTLKIQRTQQEDSAVYLCASSALVVPSSGDEQFFGPGTRLTVL.

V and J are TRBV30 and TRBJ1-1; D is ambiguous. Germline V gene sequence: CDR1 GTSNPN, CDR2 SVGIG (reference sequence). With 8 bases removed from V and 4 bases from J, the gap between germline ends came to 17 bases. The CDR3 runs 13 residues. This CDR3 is CAQSRSGSTEAFF. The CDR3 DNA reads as TGTGCCCAGTCACGGTCTGGGAGCACTGAAGCTTTCTTT. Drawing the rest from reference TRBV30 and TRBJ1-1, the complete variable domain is SQTIHQWPATLVQPVGSPLSLECTVEGTSNPNLYWYRQAAGRGLQLLFYSVGIGQISSEVPQNLSASRPQDRQFILSSKKLLLSDSGFYLCAQSRSGSTEAFFGQGTRLTVV.

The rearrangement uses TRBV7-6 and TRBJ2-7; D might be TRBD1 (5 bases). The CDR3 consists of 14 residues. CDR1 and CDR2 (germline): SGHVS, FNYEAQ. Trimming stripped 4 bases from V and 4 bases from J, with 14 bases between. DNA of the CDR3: TGTGCCAGCAGCTCCGATAAGCAGGGATACGAGCAGTACTTC. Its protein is CASSSDKQGYEQYF.

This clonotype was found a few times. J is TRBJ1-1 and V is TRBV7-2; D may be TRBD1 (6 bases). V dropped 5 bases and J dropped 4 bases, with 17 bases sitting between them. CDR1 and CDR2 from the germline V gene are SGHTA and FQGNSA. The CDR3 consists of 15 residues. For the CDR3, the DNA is TGTGCCAGCAGCCGACTTACAGGGTCGAGCACTGAAGCTTTCTTT. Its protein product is CASSRLTGSSTEAFF.

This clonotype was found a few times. This CDR3 is CASRKDRGGGTEAFF. The CDR3 DNA reads as TGTGCCAGCAGGAAAGACAGAGGTGGCGGCACTGAAGCTTTCTTT. This chain joins TRBV7-2 and TRBJ1-1; a weak D match, TRBD1 (5 bases). Germline V gene sequence: CDR1 SGHTA, CDR2 FQGNSA. The CDR3 is 15 residues long. Trimming stripped 6 bases from V and 4 bases from J, with 18 bases between.

The CDR3 nucleotides are TGTGCCTGGAGGCGAGGCTCGCGAGGTGAAGCTTTCTTT. Encoded protein: CAWRRGSRGEAFF. V usage is TRBV30 and J usage is TRBJ1-1; D not certain. The CDR3 runs 13 residues. V was cut by 3 bases and J by 7 bases, with 15 bases left in between. Germline values: CDR1 GTSNPN, CDR2 SVGIG (reference sequence). Complete variable domain (other parts from reference TRBV30 and TRBJ1-1): SQTIHQWPATLVQPVGSPLSLECTVEGTSNPNLYWYRQAAGRGLQLLFYSVGIGQISSEVPQNLSASRPQDRQFILSSKKLLLSDSGFYLCAWRRGSRGEAFFGQGTRLTVV.

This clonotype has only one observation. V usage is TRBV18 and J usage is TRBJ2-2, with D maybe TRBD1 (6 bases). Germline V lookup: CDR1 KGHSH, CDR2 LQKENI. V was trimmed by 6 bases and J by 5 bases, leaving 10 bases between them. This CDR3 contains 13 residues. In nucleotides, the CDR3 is TGTGCCAGCTCCCAAGGACAGACCGGGGAGCTGTTTTTT. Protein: CASSQGQTGELFF.

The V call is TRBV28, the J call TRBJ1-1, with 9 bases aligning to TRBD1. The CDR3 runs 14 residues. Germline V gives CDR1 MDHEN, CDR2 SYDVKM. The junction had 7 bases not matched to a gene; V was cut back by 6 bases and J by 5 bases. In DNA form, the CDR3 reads TGTGCCAGCAGGGTGAGGACAGGGGAGACTGAAGCTTTCTTT. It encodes CASRVRTGETEAFF.

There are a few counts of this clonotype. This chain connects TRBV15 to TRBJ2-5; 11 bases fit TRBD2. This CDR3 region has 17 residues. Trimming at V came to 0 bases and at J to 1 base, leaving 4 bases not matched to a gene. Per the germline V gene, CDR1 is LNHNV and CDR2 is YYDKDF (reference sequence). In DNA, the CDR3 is TGTGCCACCAGCAGAGATCCTAGCGGGAGGCTCCAAGAGACCCAGTACTTC. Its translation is CATSRDPSGRLQETQYF.

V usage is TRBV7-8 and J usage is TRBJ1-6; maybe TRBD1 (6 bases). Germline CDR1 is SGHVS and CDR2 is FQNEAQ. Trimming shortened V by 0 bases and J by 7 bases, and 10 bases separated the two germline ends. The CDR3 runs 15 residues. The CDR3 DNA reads TGTGCCAGCAGCTTAGCAACAGGGCTGAATTCACCCCTCCACTTT. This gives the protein CASSLATGLNSPLHF.

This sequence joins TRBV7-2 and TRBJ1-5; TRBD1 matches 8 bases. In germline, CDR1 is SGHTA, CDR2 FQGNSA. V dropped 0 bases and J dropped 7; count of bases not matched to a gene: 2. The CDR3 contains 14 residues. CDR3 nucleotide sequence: TGTGCCAGCAGCTTAGCCAGGGGGCTACAGCCCCAGCATTTT. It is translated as CASSLARGLQPQHF.

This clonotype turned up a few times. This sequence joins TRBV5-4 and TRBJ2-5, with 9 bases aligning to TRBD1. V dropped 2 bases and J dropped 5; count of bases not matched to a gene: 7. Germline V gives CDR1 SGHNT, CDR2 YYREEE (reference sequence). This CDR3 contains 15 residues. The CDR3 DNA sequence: TGTGCCAGCAGCTTAGAACACAGGGGGCAGGAGACCCAGTACTTC. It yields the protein CASSLEHRGQETQYF.

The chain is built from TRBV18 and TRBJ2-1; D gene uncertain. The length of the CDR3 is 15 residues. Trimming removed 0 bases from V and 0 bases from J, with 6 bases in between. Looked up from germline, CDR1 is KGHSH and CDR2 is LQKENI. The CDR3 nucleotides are TGTGCCAGCTCACCACCGGTTAGCTCCTACAATGAGCAGTTCTTC. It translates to CASSPPVSSYNEQFF.

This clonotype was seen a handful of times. DNA for the CDR3: TGTGCCAGCAGGGAGGGATGGGCAGATACGCAGTATTTT. It encodes CASREGWADTQYF. V usage is TRBV12-3 or TRBV12-4 and J usage is TRBJ2-3; D may be TRBD2 (6 bases). The CDR3 spans 13 residues. V shed 6 bases and J shed 4 bases, with 11 bases lying between them.

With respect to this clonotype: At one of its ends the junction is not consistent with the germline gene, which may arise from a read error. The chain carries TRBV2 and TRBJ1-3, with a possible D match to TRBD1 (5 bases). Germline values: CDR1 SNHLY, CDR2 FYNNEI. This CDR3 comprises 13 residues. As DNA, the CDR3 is TGTGCCAGCAGTGCAGGGACCGGGAACACCATATATTTC. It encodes CASSAGTGNTIYF.

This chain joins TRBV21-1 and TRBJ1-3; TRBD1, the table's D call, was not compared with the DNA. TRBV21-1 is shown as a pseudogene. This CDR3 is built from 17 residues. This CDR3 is CASSKGQTDTSGNTIYF. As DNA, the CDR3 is TGTGCCAGCAGCAAAGGACAGACAGATACCTCTGGAAACACCATATATTTT.

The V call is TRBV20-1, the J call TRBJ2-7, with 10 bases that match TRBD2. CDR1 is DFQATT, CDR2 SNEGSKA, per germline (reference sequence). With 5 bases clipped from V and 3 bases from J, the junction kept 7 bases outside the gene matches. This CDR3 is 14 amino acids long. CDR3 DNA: TGCAGTGCTTCAGCGGGAGGGATGGGCTACGAGCAGTACGTC. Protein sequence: CSASAGGMGYEQYV.

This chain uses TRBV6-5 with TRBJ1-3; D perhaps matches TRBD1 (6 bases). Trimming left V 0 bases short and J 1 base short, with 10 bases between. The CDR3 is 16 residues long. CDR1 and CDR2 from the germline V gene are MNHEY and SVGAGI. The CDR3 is CASSYSDRPSGNTIYF. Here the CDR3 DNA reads TGTGCCAGCAGTTACTCCGACAGGCCGTCTGGAAACACCATATATTTT.

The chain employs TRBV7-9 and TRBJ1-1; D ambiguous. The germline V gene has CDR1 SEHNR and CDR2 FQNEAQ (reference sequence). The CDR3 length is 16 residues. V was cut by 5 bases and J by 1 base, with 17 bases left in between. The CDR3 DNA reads TGTGCCAGCAGCCAGACGCGGGTGACATCGAACACTGAAGCTTTCTTT. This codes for CASSQTRVTSNTEAFF.

This CDR3 reads CASSPGGTATEAFF. CDR3 in DNA: TGTGCCAGCTCACCAGGCGGGACTGCGACTGAAGCTTTCTTT. This chain uses TRBV18 with TRBJ1-1, with D possibly matching TRBD1 (5 bases). CDR1 and CDR2 (germline): KGHSH, LQKENI. The CDR3 runs 14 residues. The V gene lost 2 bases and the J gene lost 5 bases, with 12 bases spanning the gap. Supplemented by reference TRBV18 and TRBJ1-1, the full variable domain reads NAGVMQNPRHLVRRRGQEARLRCSPMKGHSHVYWYRQLPEEGLKFMVYLQKENIIDESGMPKERFSAEFPKEGPSILRIQQVVRGDSAAYFCASSPGGTATEAFFGQGTRLTVV.

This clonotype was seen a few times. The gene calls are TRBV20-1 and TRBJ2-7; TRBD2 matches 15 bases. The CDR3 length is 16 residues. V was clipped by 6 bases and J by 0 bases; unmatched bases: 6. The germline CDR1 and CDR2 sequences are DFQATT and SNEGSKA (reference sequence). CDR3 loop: CSAGTSGRPPSYEQYF. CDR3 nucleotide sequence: TGCAGTGCCGGGACTAGCGGGAGGCCTCCCTCCTACGAGCAGTACTTC.